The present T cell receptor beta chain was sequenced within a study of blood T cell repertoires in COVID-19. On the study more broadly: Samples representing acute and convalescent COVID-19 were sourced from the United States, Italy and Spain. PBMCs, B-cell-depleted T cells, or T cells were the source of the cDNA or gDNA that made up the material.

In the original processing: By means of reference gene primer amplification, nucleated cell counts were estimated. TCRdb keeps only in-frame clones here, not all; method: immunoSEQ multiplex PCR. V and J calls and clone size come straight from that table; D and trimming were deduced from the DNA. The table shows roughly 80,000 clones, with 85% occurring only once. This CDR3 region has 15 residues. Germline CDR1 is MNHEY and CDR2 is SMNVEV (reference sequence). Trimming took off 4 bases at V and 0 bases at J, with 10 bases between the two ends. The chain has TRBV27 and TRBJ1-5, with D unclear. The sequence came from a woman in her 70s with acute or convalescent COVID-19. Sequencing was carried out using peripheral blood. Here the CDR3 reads CASSSGGYSNQPQHF. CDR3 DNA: TGTGCCAGCAGTTCAGGTGGTTATAGCAATCAGCCCCAGCATTTT.